This record covers a single T cell receptor beta chain. What it binds is unknown. Sequenced material consisted of expressed TCRB transcripts (all of the isolated RNA was reverse transcribed). Produced via immunoSEQ multiplex PCR; TCRdb's table is partial and in-frame only. The data contain some 150,000 clones, more than 9.5% of them seen just once; the ten biggest clones take up about 2%. Purities in excess of 95% were seen in all sorted populations. This specimen comes from a study of beta chain features in type 1 diabetes. Study-wide results and caveats: A greater similarity of naive, central memory and Treg TCRB repertoires was seen among patients than among healthy donors. Short templates might get an advantage during PCR, and this would be equal in patients and controls.

Per the germline V gene, CDR1 is KGHSH and CDR2 is LQKENI. CDR3 length: 14 amino acids. V was trimmed by 2 bases and J by 2 bases, leaving 9 bases between them. This clonotype was sampled from a man aged 18-30 years in good health. Sequences were obtained from central memory CD4+ T cells from blood. V is TRBV18 and J is TRBJ1-1; D ambiguous. CDR3 DNA sequence: TGTGCCAGCTCACCAAAGTGGGGAAACACTGAAGCTTTCTTT. It encodes CASSPKWGNTEAFF. Together with reference TRBV18 and TRBJ1-1, the CDR3 gives the full variable domain: NAGVMQNPRHLVRRRGQEARLRCSPMKGHSHVYWYRQLPEEGLKFMVYLQKENIIDESGMPKERFSAEFPKEGPSILRIQQVVRGDSAAYFCASSPKWGNTEAFFGQGTRLTVV.